This paragraph reports one T cell receptor (beta chain). The antigen is not known. The PCR was carried out with 60 Vbeta primers and 13 Jbeta primers. Profiled with immunoSEQ multiplex PCR; TCRdb holds only in-frame clones, not every one. The profile shows around 150,000 clones, roughly four fifths of them singletons. The data stem from a study of cytomegalovirus exposure and HLA in healthy donors. The ends were cut back, 3 bases at V and 0 bases at J, with 18 bases in the middle. Germline V lookup: CDR1 MGHRA, CDR2 YSYEKL. The CDR3 sequence is 17 residues long. General observations from the study: Associated with cytomegalovirus, according to the listing, were approximately 160 TCR beta chains. Later work showed greater clonal expansion in HLA-associated TCR beta chains than in equally common others. One later analysis reportedly identified an Asian-associated ancestry cluster that showed fewer N-insertions than the 666-donor mean. Earlier analysis found most TCR beta V segments productive about 90% or about 30% of the time.

Sequencing used PBMCs. This receptor was identified in a woman between 40 and 55 years old in good health and CMV-seronegative. V gene TRBV4-1 combines with J gene TRBJ2-7; D is possibly TRBD2 (5 bases). Written as DNA, the CDR3 is TGCGCCAGCAGCCAGGGGATTTTCTCGGGAAGCTCCTACGAGCAGTACTTC. Amino acids: CASSQGIFSGSSYEQYF.